Below, one TCR beta chain is given with its context. This specimen comes from a study of control samples from healthy donors and cancer patients. Data came from immunoSEQ multiplex PCR; TCRdb stores just in-frame clones and leaves some out. The sample includes 120,000 or so clones, roughly 91% of them seen just once. Input material: blood. The clonotype was recovered from a man in his forties in good health.

The CDR3 DNA reads TGTGCCAGCAGCTCGCCGACGGACATCTACAATGAGCAGTTCTTC. Encoded protein: CASSSPTDIYNEQFF. The genes are TRBV7-9 and TRBJ2-1; D perhaps matches TRBD1 (5 bases). CDR1 and CDR2 from the germline V gene are SEHNR and FQNEAQ (reference sequence). The CDR3 length is 15 residues. The germline V and J ends were trimmed by 4 bases and 3 bases, with 13 bases remaining between them.